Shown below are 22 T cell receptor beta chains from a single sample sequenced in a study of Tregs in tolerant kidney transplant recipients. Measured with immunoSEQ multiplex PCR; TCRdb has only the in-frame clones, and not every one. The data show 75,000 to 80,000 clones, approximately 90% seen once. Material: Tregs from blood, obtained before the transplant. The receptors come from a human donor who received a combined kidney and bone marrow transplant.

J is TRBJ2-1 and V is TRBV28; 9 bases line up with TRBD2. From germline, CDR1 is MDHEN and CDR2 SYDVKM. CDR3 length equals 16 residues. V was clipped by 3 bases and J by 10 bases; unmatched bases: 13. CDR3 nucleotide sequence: TGTGCCAGCAGTTTTATATTTGGGCTAGCGGGGCGAGAGCAGTTCTTC. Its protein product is CASSFIFGLAGREQFF.

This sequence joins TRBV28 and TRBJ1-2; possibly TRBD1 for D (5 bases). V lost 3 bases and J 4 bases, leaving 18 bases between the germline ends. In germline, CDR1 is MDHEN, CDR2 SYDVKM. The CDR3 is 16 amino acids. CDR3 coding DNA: TGTGCCAGCAGTTTCCCTATCCAGGGTCGTGGCTATGGCTACACCTTC. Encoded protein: CASSFPIQGRGYGYTF.

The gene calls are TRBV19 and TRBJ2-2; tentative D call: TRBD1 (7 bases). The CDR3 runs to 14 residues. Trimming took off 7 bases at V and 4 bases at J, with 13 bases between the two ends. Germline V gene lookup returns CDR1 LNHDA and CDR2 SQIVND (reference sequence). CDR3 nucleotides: TGTGCCAGTAACGTTCAGGGGGGCACCGGGGAGCTGTTTTTT. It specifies CASNVQGGTGELFF.

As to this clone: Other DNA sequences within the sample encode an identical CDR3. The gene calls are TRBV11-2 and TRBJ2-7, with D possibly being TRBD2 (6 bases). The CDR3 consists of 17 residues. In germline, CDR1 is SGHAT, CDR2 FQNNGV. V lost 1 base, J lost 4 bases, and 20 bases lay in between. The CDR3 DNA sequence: TGTGCCAGCAGCTTAGGTGGAGGGCCCAAAGGAAGATACGAGCAGTACTTC. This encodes CASSLGGGPKGRYEQYF.

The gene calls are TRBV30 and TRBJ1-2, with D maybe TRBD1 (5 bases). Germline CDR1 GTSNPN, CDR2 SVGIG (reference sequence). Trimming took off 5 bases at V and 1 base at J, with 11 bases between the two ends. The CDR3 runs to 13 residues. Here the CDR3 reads CAWRRGHNYGYTF. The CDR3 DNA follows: TGTGCCTGGCGCCGGGGCCATAACTATGGCTACACCTTC.

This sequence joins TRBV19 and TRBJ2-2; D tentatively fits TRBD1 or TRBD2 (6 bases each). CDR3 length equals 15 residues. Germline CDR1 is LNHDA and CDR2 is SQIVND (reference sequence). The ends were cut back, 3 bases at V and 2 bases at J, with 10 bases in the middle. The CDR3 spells CASSITGANTGELFF. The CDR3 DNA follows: TGTGCCAGTAGTATTACGGGGGCTAACACCGGGGAGCTGTTTTTT.

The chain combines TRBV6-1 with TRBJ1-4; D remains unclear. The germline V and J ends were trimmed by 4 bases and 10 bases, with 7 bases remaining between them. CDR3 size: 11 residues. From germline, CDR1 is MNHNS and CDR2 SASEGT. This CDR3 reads CASSASGKLFF. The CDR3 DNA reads TGTGCCAGCAGTGCAAGTGGAAAACTGTTTTTT.

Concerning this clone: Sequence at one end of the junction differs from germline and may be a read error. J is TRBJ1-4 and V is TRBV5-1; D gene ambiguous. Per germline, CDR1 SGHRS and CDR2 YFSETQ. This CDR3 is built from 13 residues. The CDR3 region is CASSLGVGEILFF. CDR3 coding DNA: TGCGCCAGCAGCTTGGGGGTCGGGGAAATACTGTTTTTT.

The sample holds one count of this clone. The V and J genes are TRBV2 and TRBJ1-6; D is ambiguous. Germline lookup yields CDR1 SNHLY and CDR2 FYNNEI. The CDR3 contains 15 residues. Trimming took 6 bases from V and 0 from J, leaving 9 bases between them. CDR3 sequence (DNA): TGTGCCAGCAGGAAGGAGAGCTCCTATAATTCACCCCTCCACTTT. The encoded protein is CASRKESSYNSPLHF.

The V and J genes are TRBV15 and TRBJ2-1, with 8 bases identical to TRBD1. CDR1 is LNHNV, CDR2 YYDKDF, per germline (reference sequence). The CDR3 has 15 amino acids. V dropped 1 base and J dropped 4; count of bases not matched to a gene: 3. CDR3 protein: CATSRVGDRYNEQFF. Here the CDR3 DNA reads TGTGCCACCAGCAGAGTAGGGGACAGGTACAATGAGCAGTTCTTC.

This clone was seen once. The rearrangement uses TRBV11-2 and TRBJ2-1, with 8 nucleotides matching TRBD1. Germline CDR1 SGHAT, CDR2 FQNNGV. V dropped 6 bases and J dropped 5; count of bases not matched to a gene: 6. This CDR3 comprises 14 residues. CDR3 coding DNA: TGTGCCAGCAGGACAGGGGTTCGAAACAATGAGCAGTTCTTC. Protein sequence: CASRTGVRNNEQFF.

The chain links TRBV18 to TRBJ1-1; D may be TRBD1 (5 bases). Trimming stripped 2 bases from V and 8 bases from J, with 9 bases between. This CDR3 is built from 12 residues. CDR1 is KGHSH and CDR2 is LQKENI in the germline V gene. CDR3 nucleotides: TGTGCCAGCTCACCATTTGGGGGGGAAGCTTTCTTT. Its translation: CASSPFGGEAFF.

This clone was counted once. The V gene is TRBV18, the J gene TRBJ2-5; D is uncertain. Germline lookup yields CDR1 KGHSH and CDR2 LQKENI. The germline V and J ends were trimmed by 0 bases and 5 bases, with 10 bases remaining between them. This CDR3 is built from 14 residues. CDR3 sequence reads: CASSPPGRPETQYF. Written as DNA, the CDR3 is TGTGCCAGCTCACCACCCGGGCGGCCGGAGACCCAGTACTTC.

This CDR3 is CSVATSSYGYTF. The CDR3 DNA reads TGCAGCGTCGCAACGAGCAGCTATGGCTACACCTTC. The chain has TRBV29-1 and TRBJ1-2; D is ambiguous. The CDR3 runs to 12 residues. Trimming shortened V by 6 bases and J by 4 bases, and 12 bases separated the two germline ends. In germline, CDR1 is SQVTM, CDR2 ANQGSEA. The complete variable domain, with remaining parts taken from reference TRBV29-1 and TRBJ1-2, reads SAVISQKPSRDICQRGTSLTIQCQVDSQVTMMFWYRQQPGQSLTLIATANQGSEATYESGFVIDKFPISRPNLTFSTLTVSNMSPEDSSIYLCSVATSSYGYTFGSGTRLTVV.

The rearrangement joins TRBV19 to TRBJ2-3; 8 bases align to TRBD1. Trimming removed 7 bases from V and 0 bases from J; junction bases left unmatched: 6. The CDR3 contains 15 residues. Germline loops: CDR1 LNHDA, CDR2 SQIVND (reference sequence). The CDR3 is CASTRQGRSTDTQYF. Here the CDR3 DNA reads TGTGCCAGTACCCGACAGGGGCGGAGCACAGATACGCAGTATTTT.

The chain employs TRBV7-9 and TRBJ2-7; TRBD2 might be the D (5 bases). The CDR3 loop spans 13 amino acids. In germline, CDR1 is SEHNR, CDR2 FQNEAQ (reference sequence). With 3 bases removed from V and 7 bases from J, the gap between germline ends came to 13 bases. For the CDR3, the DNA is TGTGCCAGCAGCTTCGATTGGGGAGAAGAGCAGTACTTC. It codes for CASSFDWGEEQYF.

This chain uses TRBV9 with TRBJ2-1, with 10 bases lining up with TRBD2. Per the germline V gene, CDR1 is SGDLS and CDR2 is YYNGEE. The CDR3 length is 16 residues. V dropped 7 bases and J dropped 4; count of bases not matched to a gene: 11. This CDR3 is CASLHPSGRVYNEQFF. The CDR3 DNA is TGTGCCAGCCTACACCCTAGCGGGAGAGTTTACAATGAGCAGTTCTTC.

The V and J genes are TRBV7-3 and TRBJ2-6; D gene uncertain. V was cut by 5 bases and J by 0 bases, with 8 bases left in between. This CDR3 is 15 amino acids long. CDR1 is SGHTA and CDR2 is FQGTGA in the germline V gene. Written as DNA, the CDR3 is TGTGCCAGCAGCGTTCACTCCTCTGGGGCCAACGTCCTGACTTTC. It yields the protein CASSVHSSGANVLTF.

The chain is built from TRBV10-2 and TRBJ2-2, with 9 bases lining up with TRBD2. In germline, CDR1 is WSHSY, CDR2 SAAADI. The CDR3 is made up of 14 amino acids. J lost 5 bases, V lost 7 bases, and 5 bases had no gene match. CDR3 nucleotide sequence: TGCGCCAGCAAGAGGCGGGAGGGGACCGGGGAGCTGTTTTTT. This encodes CASKRREGTGELFF.

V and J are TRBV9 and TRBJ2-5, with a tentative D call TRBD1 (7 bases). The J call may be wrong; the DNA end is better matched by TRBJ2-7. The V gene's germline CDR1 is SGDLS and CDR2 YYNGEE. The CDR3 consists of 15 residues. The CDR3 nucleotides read TGTGCCAGCAGCCCATGGGAGGACAGGTCCTACGAGCAGTACTTC. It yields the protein CASSPWEDRSYEQYF.

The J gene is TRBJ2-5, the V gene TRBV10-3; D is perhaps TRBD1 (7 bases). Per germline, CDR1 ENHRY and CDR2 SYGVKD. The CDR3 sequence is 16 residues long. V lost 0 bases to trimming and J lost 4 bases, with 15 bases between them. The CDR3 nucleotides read TGTGCCATCAGTGAGTCGAACTGGCAGGGGGGAGAGACCCAGTACTTC. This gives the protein CAISESNWQGGETQYF.

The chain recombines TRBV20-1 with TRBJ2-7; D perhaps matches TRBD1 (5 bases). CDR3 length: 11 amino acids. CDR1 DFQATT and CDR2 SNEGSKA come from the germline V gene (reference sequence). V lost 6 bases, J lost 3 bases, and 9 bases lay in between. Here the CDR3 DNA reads TGCAGTGCCGGACAAAGCTACGAGCAGTACTTC. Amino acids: CSAGQSYEQYF.